Listed below are T cell receptor beta chains from one sample, sequenced in a study of cytomegalovirus exposure and HLA in healthy donors. Some clones are missing from TCRdb's copy, which holds only in-frame ones; the method was immunoSEQ multiplex PCR. The sample comprises around 70,000 clones, 62% of which are singletons, and about 3% rests with the top ten. Sequenced material: PBMCs. The receptors here all came from a young man in good health and CMV-seronegative. CDR3s include the opening cysteine and the closing phenylalanine or tryptophan. A D gene is named only where the DNA matches it firmly.

d_gene,v_gene,j_gene,CDR3aa
NA,TRBV6-5,TRBJ2-3,CASSGGDTQYF
NA,TRBV6-1,TRBJ1-6,CASSEIGASPLHF
NA,TRBV11-3,TRBJ1-1,CASSLDRNTEAFF
TRBD1,TRBV18,TRBJ1-6,CASSPDRGSPLHF
NA,TRBV7-2,TRBJ2-1,CASSSHGSEQFF
TRBD1,TRBV9,TRBJ1-1,CASSPRTGGGTEAFF
NA,TRBV7-6,TRBJ1-5,CASSPTGNTYQPQHF
TRBD1,TRBV30,TRBJ2-1,CAWAGTGGHEQFF
NA,TRBV5-4,TRBJ2-2,CASSWGEDTGELFF
TRBD1,TRBV7-9,TRBJ2-5,CASILGQGKETQYF
TRBD1,TRBV4-1,TRBJ2-7,CASSFHRGVFSEQYF
NA,TRBV6-5,TRBJ2-2,CASSPRGAGELFF
TRBD1,TRBV4-1,TRBJ2-2,CASSQPGGQGPNTGELFF
NA,TRBV29-1,TRBJ2-3,CSVEGEGDTDTQYF
NA,TRBV6-5,TRBJ2-7,CASSYYSSYEQYF
TRBD1,TRBV5-4,TRBJ2-7,CASSTQTGGYEQYF
NA,TRBV11-2,TRBJ2-2,CASSLVPRMSGELFF
NA,TRBV6-5,TRBJ1-3,CASRSGPGRNTIYF
NA,TRBV5-1,TRBJ1-1,CASSLNRRGTEAFF
TRBD1,TRBV30,TRBJ1-6,CAGNRGPNSPLHF
TRBD1,TRBV27,TRBJ1-1,CASSLGQGWTEAFF
TRBD1,TRBV19,TRBJ2-7,CASSPDRAVEQYF
NA,TRBV9,TRBJ2-7,CASGRGISYEQYF
NA,TRBV6-5,TRBJ2-2,CASRARLDTGELFF
NA,TRBV7-6,TRBJ1-4,CASSLSATNEKLFF
NA,TRBV18,TRBJ2-7,CASSPGAGVNEQYF
NA,TRBV6-1,TRBJ1-2,CASYGRTHYGYTF
TRBD1,TRBV28,TRBJ2-3,CASSRDRPQADTQYF
NA,TRBV6-6,TRBJ2-3,CASSQQDVDTQYF
NA,TRBV5-6,TRBJ1-5,CASSLWGGQPQHF
TRBD2,TRBV19,TRBJ2-2,CASSSGGTNTGELFF
NA,TRBV30,TRBJ2-7,CAWTGGSEQYF
TRBD1,TRBV6-1,TRBJ1-1,CASTATGGGAFF
TRBD1,TRBV25-1,TRBJ1-5,CASSEGQGVSQPQHF
NA,TRBV5-1,TRBJ2-2,CASSRGAGDTGELFF
TRBD1,TRBV9,TRBJ1-1,CASSQAGGHTEAFF
TRBD1,TRBV29-1,TRBJ1-5,CSVAKDRDQPQHF
NA,TRBV9,TRBJ2-5,CASSRGRVQETQYF
NA,TRBV7-9,TRBJ2-5,CASRQTYQETQYF
NA,TRBV6-5,TRBJ1-5,CASSPTGDNQPQHF
TRBD1,TRBV7-8,TRBJ1-2,CASSPLRGTGGGYGYTF
NA,TRBV12-5,TRBJ1-5,CASAQELQPQHF
NA,TRBV15,TRBJ1-6,CATSTRQASNSPLHF
NA,TRBV4-1,TRBJ1-2,CASSQEQGNTYGYTF
TRBD1,TRBV5-1,TRBJ2-2,CASSSHMGQGAGELFF
TRBD2,TRBV4-1,TRBJ2-7,CASSLRSSGGAEGEQYF
NA,TRBV30,TRBJ1-1,CAWLEAPHTEAFF
TRBD1,TRBV6-1,TRBJ2-1,CASNPGQWDYNEQFF
NA,TRBV30,TRBJ1-2,CACPLEIYGYTF
NA,TRBV6-7,TRBJ1-3,CASSYSNTSGNTIYF
TRBD1,TRBV6-5,TRBJ1-6,CASSGGQVYSPLHF
NA,TRBV10-3,TRBJ1-5,CAISDSQQPQHF
NA,TRBV19,TRBJ1-4,CASIGGLNEKLFF
NA,TRBV7-2,TRBJ2-5,CASSGGAQETQYF